This entry lists 15 T cell receptor beta chains sequenced from one sample in a study of OX40 agonist ivuxolimab in advanced cancers. The protocol was immunoSEQ multiplex PCR, while the TCRdb copy is restricted to in-frame clones and leaves out a portion. This sample has approximately 70,000 clones, with about 83% found just once. The sequences come from CD4+ or CD8+ T cells sorted from blood, collected in a trial of the OX40 agonist ivuxolimab. The source is an adult with an advanced solid tumor such as melanoma, head and neck, liver or kidney cancer.

This clone was detected only a few times. The chain has TRBV7-6 and TRBJ2-5; D could derive from TRBD1 or TRBD2 (6 bases each). The germline CDR1 and CDR2 sequences are SGHVS and FNYEAQ. CDR3 length equals 18 residues. V was trimmed by 4 bases and J by 4 bases, leaving 25 bases between them. The CDR3 coding sequence is TGTGCCAGCAGCTCATATCAGAGGGGGGCAGTGAAGGTAGAGACCCAGTACTTC. Encoded protein: CASSSYQRGAVKVETQYF.

J is TRBJ1-4 and V is TRBV5-1; D might be TRBD1 (6 bases). Germline CDR1 SGHRS, CDR2 YFSETQ. The ends were cut back, 4 bases at V and 5 bases at J, with 24 bases in the middle. The CDR3 is 18 amino acids. The CDR3 nucleotides are TGCGCCAGCAGCCTGGACGGAAGCGGGGGGCCCGCGAATGAAAAACTGTTTTTT. It codes for CASSLDGSGGPANEKLFF.

V is TRBV5-1 and J is TRBJ2-3; possible D gene TRBD1, 5 bases. CDR1 SGHRS and CDR2 YFSETQ come from the germline V gene. The germline V and J ends were trimmed by 3 bases and 3 bases, with 11 bases remaining between them. This CDR3 has 14 amino acids. The CDR3 sequence is CASSWWAGTDTQYF. The DNA for the CDR3 is TGCGCCAGCAGCTGGTGGGCAGGGACAGATACGCAGTATTTT.

The V and J genes are TRBV7-6 and TRBJ2-2, with D perhaps matching TRBD2 (6 bases). CDR1 is SGHVS, CDR2 FNYEAQ, per germline. The V end lost 6 bases, the J end lost 7 bases, and 6 bases lay between the germline ends. This CDR3 is 11 amino acids long. CDR3 nucleotides: TGTGCCAGCAGGGGAGGCGGGGAGCTGTTTTTT. This codes for CASRGGGELFF.

The chain recombines TRBV30 with TRBJ1-4; no clear D gene. The CDR3 covers 16 residues. Trimming took off 2 bases at V and 3 bases at J, with 16 bases between the two ends. Germline CDR1 reads GTSNPN; CDR2 reads SVGIG (reference sequence). CDR3 in DNA: TGTGCCTGGAGTAGCTCTACCAGCCAGGCTAATGAAAAACTGTTTTTT. It specifies CAWSSSTSQANEKLFF. Combining the CDR3 with reference TRBV30 and TRBJ1-4 gives the whole variable domain SQTIHQWPATLVQPVGSPLSLECTVEGTSNPNLYWYRQAAGRGLQLLFYSVGIGQISSEVPQNLSASRPQDRQFILSSKKLLLSDSGFYLCAWSSSTSQANEKLFFGSGTQLSVL.

V is TRBV6-6 and J is TRBJ2-4; TRBD2 might be the D (6 bases). Trimming took 0 bases from V and 6 from J, leaving 12 bases between them. This CDR3 has 15 amino acids. In germline, CDR1 is MNHNY, CDR2 SVGAGI (reference sequence). The chain's CDR3 is CASSYSLRGPNIQYF. CDR3 DNA: TGTGCCAGCAGTTACTCGTTGCGGGGACCAAACATTCAGTACTTC.

CDR3: CASSQDPERTEAFF. The CDR3 bases are TGTGCCAGCAGCCAAGATCCGGAGCGCACTGAAGCTTTCTTT. This chain joins TRBV5-4 and TRBJ1-1; D is undetermined. The V end was cut by 4 bases, the J end by 4 bases, with 14 bases between. This CDR3 has 14 residues. Germline CDR1 SGHNT, CDR2 YYREEE (reference sequence).

This clone showed up just once. The V and J genes are TRBV5-1 and TRBJ2-3; D could derive from TRBD1 or TRBD2 (6 bases each). Germline CDR1 and CDR2: SGHRS and YFSETQ. With 0 bases removed from V and 2 bases from J, the gap between germline ends came to 16 bases. This CDR3 region has 17 residues. The CDR3 reads CASSLGLGGGPTDTQYF. The CDR3 coding sequence is TGCGCCAGCAGCTTGGGCCTAGGGGGAGGACCCACAGATACGCAGTATTTT.

This chain connects TRBV6-5 to TRBJ2-1; 11 nucleotides match TRBD2. Germline values: CDR1 MNHEY, CDR2 SVGAGI. V lost 5 bases and J lost 4; bases outside the gene matches: 4. The CDR3 loop spans 15 amino acids. The CDR3 is CASSNRLAGYNEQFF. In DNA form, the CDR3 reads TGTGCCAGCAGTAACAGACTAGCGGGGTACAATGAGCAGTTCTTC.

The chain has TRBV7-6 and TRBJ2-1; 7 nucleotides line up with TRBD1. The germline gives CDR1 SGHVS, CDR2 FNYEAQ. The CDR3 covers 17 residues. With 4 bases clipped from V and 0 bases from J, the junction kept 9 bases outside the gene matches. The CDR3: CASSSLRGQSSYNEQFF. The CDR3 DNA is TGTGCCAGCAGCTCCCTTAGGGGGCAAAGCTCCTACAATGAGCAGTTCTTC.

The chain uses TRBV19 and TRBJ1-1; D not certain. The CDR3 is 13 amino acids. V dropped 10 bases and J dropped 1 base, with 13 bases sitting between them. Germline-derived CDR1 and CDR2 are LNHDA and SQIVND (reference sequence). The CDR3 DNA reads as TGTGCCACATCGACGGTAAAGAACACTGAAGCTTTCTTT. Encoded protein: CATSTVKNTEAFF.

This sequence joins TRBV5-6 and TRBJ1-1, with a weak D call TRBD1 (5 bases). Germline CDR1 reads SGHDT; CDR2 reads YYEEEE. V was pared by 0 bases and J by 4 bases, with 13 bases between. The CDR3 runs to 15 residues. CDR3 bases: TGTGCCAGCAGCTTGGCCGTAGGTAGGGGCACTGAAGCTTTCTTT. Translating gives CASSLAVGRGTEAFF.

V and J are TRBV5-1 and TRBJ1-1, with D unclear. V lost 2 bases and J 1 base, leaving 12 bases between the germline ends. The CDR3 contains 15 residues. In germline, CDR1 is SGHRS, CDR2 YFSETQ. CDR3: CASSFQEMGNTEAFF. The DNA of the CDR3 is TGCGCCAGCAGCTTTCAGGAGATGGGGAACACTGAAGCTTTCTTT.

This clone appeared a few times. This chain uses TRBV5-6 with TRBJ1-2, with D possibly being TRBD1 (5 bases). This CDR3 has 13 residues. V lost 4 bases to trimming and J lost 4 bases, with 11 bases between them. Germline CDR1 SGHDT, CDR2 YYEEEE. The CDR3 DNA is TGTGCCAGCAGCCCTCAGGGACTCTATGGCTACACCTTC. This translates into CASSPQGLYGYTF.

The chain is built from TRBV19 and TRBJ1-2; D is unclear. Deletions cut 5 bases from V and 5 bases from J, with 9 bases between. The CDR3 consists of 12 residues. Germline V CDR1 and CDR2: LNHDA, SQIVND (reference sequence). The CDR3 nucleotides read TGTGCCAGTAGTCTACAGCCGTATGGCTACACCTTC. Translating gives CASSLQPYGYTF.